This entry lists 30 T cell receptor beta chains sequenced from one sample in a study of blood T cell repertoires in COVID-19. Data came from immunoSEQ multiplex PCR; TCRdb stores just in-frame clones and leaves some out. The sample lists around 200,000 clones, over 75% occurring once. The material sequenced was peripheral blood. Every receptor here comes from a man aged 35 to 55 with active or convalescent COVID-19.

The chain employs TRBV5-6 and TRBJ1-6; D might be TRBD1 (5 bases). This CDR3 comprises 14 residues. The germline CDR1 and CDR2 sequences are SGHDT and YYEEEE. Trimming cost V 2 bases and J 9 bases, with 12 bases left between them. The CDR3 nucleotides are TGTGCCAGCAGCTTATACAGGCTTGGTTCACCCCTCCACTTT. Residues: CASSLYRLGSPLHF.

This chain connects TRBV7-9 to TRBJ1-2, with TRBD1 as a possible D gene (5 bases). This CDR3 region has 14 residues. Germline values: CDR1 SEHNR, CDR2 FQNEAQ (reference sequence). V lost 1 base, J lost 4 bases, and 10 bases lay in between. The CDR3 coding sequence is TGTGCCAGCAGCTTAGGGGGGGAGTTCTATGGCTACACCTTC. It yields the protein CASSLGGEFYGYTF. The full variable domain, in which reference TRBV7-9 and TRBJ1-2 provide the parts outside the CDR3, is DTGVSQNPRHKITKRGQNVTFRCDPISEHNRLYWYRQTLGQGPEFLTYFQNEAQLEKSRLLSDRFSAERPKGSFSTLEIQRTEQGDSAMYLCASSLGGEFYGYTFGSGTRLTVV.

In this sample, this clone turned up once. The gene calls are TRBV4-2 and TRBJ1-6, with 8 bases identical to TRBD1. The V gene's germline CDR1 is LGHNA and CDR2 YNFKEQ. J gave up 7 bases and V 4 bases, and 6 bases lay outside the gene matches. This CDR3 has 15 amino acids. The CDR3 reads CASSLSTGENSPLHF. The CDR3 DNA reads as TGTGCCAGCAGCCTTTCGACAGGGGAAAATTCACCCCTCCACTTT.

The rearrangement links TRBV4-1 to TRBJ2-7; D uncertain. The V end lost 3 bases, the J end lost 5 bases, and 11 bases lay between the germline ends. The CDR3 has 13 residues. Germline V gene sequence: CDR1 MGHRA, CDR2 YSYEKL. CDR3 sequence: CASSQPWSDEQYF. CDR3 nucleotides: TGCGCCAGCAGCCAGCCCTGGAGCGACGAGCAGTACTTC.

This clone was seen only once. The chain has TRBV25-1 and TRBJ2-3, with 8 bases lining up with TRBD1. This CDR3 has 14 amino acids. Germline V gene lookup returns CDR1 MGHDK and CDR2 SYGVNS. The J segment lost 0 bases and the V segment lost 6 bases, leaving 2 bases of the junction unmatched. CDR3 DNA sequence: TGTGCCAGCAGCAGGGGGCTTAGCACAGATACGCAGTATTTT. Protein: CASSRGLSTDTQYF.

The chain has TRBV7-9 and TRBJ2-6; D not certain. The CDR3 spans 17 residues. The V gene's germline CDR1 is SEHNR and CDR2 FQNEAQ (reference sequence). V was cut by 6 bases and J by 0 bases, with 15 bases left in between. The chain's CDR3 is CASSNPGFHSGANVLTF. The CDR3 nucleotides are TGTGCCAGCAGTAACCCAGGTTTTCACTCTGGGGCCAACGTCCTGACTTTC.

The rearrangement joins TRBV19 to TRBJ1-5, with D unclear. Looked up from germline, CDR1 is LNHDA and CDR2 is SQIVND (reference sequence). The CDR3 runs 15 residues. Trimming stripped 1 base from V and 4 bases from J, with 11 bases between. The CDR3 DNA reads as TGTGCCAGTAGTATAGGGTCCCCGGGTAATCAGCCCCAGCATTTT. This gives the protein CASSIGSPGNQPQHF.

The gene calls are TRBV2 and TRBJ1-2, with 7 nucleotides matching TRBD1. Germline V lookup: CDR1 SNHLY, CDR2 FYNNEI. The CDR3 runs 15 residues. V lost 1 base and J lost 2; bases outside the gene matches: 4. In DNA form, the CDR3 reads TGTGCCAGCAGTGAAGACAGGGGCCGGAACTATGGCTACACCTTC. Translation: CASSEDRGRNYGYTF.

The CDR3 nucleotides read TGTGCCTGGAGCACAGGGGTCGCGTGGGAGACCCAGTACTTC. Its protein product is CAWSTGVAWETQYF. The J gene is TRBJ2-5, the V gene TRBV30, with 7 bases identical to TRBD1. Germline V gene data show CDR1 as GTSNPN and CDR2 as SVGIG (reference sequence). The CDR3 is 14 amino acids. The V gene end was trimmed by 3 bases and the J gene end by 5 bases; junction bases not matched to a gene: 9.

This chain joins TRBV2 and TRBJ2-7; TRBD1 might be the D (5 bases). This CDR3 has 14 amino acids. Per the germline V gene, CDR1 is SNHLY and CDR2 is FYNNEI. V dropped 7 bases and J dropped 3 bases, with 16 bases sitting between them. The CDR3 DNA reads TGTGCCAGCACCCCAACAAGACAGTTCTACGAGCAGTACTTC. This sequence encodes CASTPTRQFYEQYF.

The rearrangement joins TRBV7-3 to TRBJ1-2, with TRBD1 identical over 7 bases. Germline CDR1 reads SGHTA; CDR2 reads FQGTGA. Trimming cost V 5 bases and J 8 bases; bases outside gene matches: 8. CDR3 size: 13 residues. CDR3 coding DNA: TGTGCCAGCAGCCCCCTAGGGGGCTGGGGCTACACCTTC. This sequence encodes CASSPLGGWGYTF. Together with reference TRBV7-3 and TRBJ1-2, the CDR3 gives the full variable domain: GAGVSQTPSNKVTEKGKYVELRCDPISGHTALYWYRQSLGQGPEFLIYFQGTGAADDSGLPNDRFFAVRPEGSVSTLKIQRTERGDSAVYLCASSPLGGWGYTFGSGTRLTVV.

This clone was detected a few times. The V and J genes are TRBV9 and TRBJ1-6; D perhaps matches TRBD1 (5 bases). The CDR3 spans 16 residues. V gave up 3 bases and J gave up 0 bases, with 10 bases separating them. Germline CDR1 is SGDLS and CDR2 is YYNGEE. The CDR3 nucleotides are TGTGCCAGCAGCGGGCGGGGGAGCTCCTATAATTCACCCCTCCACTTT. Amino acid sequence: CASSGRGSSYNSPLHF.

V gene TRBV28 combines with J gene TRBJ1-2; tentatively, D is TRBD1 (6 bases). This CDR3 comprises 14 residues. Germline V CDR1 and CDR2: MDHEN, SYDVKM. Between the trimmed V and J ends, which lost 1 base and 0 bases, there was a span of 6 bases. The CDR3 loop is CASSLYRANYGYTF. CDR3 in DNA: TGTGCCAGCAGTTTATACAGGGCTAACTATGGCTACACCTTC.

The chain links TRBV5-8 to TRBJ1-2; 9 nucleotides align to TRBD1. The CDR3 length is 17 residues. The germline gives CDR1 SGHTS, CDR2 YDEGEE. V lost 6 bases to trimming and J lost 7 bases; unmatched junction nucleotides: 19. The CDR3 spells CASTVQGARPLEPGYTF. CDR3 sequence (DNA): TGTGCCAGCACCGTACAGGGGGCGCGACCTCTCGAGCCTGGCTACACCTTC.

This clone was seen a few times. V usage is TRBV5-1 and J usage is TRBJ1-1; tentative D call: TRBD1 (5 bases). Trimming stripped 4 bases from V and 2 bases from J, with 9 bases between. This CDR3 has 13 residues. The germline V gene has CDR1 SGHRS and CDR2 YFSETQ. The CDR3 is CASSATGNTEAFF. CDR3 coding DNA: TGCGCCAGCAGCGCTACAGGAAACACTGAAGCTTTCTTT.

The chain links TRBV10-1 to TRBJ2-7, with D possibly matching TRBD2 (5 bases). Trimming removed 0 bases at V and 4 bases at J, with 13 bases between. The germline V gene encodes CDR1 WNHNN and CDR2 SYGVQD (reference sequence). The CDR3 is made up of 15 amino acids. The CDR3 spells CASSESRLGSYEQYF. The CDR3 region has the DNA TGCGCCAGCAGTGAGTCGAGGTTAGGGAGTTACGAGCAGTACTTC.

This clone has just a few counts. The chain recombines TRBV5-5 with TRBJ1-2; 8 nucleotides match TRBD1. The germline V gene has CDR1 SGHKS and CDR2 YYEKEE (reference sequence). Trimming at V came to 0 bases and at J to 1 base, leaving 14 bases not matched to a gene. This CDR3 comprises 19 residues. DNA of the CDR3: TGTGCCAGCAGCTTGGATACCGGACAGGGAACTTTTTTTAACTATGGCTACACCTTC. Residues: CASSLDTGQGTFFNYGYTF. The entire variable domain, with the rest obtained from reference TRBV5-5 and TRBJ1-2, is as follows: DAGVTQSPTHLIKTRGQQVTLRCSPISGHKSVSWYQQVLGQGPQFIFQYYEKEERGRGNFPDRFSARQFPNYSSELNVNALLLGDSALYLCASSLDTGQGTFFNYGYTFGSGTRLTVV.

This chain connects TRBV7-9 to TRBJ1-2; D remains ambiguous. CDR1 and CDR2 from the germline V gene are SEHNR and FQNEAQ (reference sequence). The V end was cut by 2 bases, the J end by 3 bases, with 7 bases between. The length of the CDR3 is 13 residues. CDR3 residues: CASSLIGDYGYTF. CDR3 bases: TGTGCCAGCAGCTTAATTGGAGACTATGGCTACACCTTC.

The chain recombines TRBV3-1 (or the pseudogene TRBV3-2) with TRBJ2-5; D unclear. CDR1 and CDR2 (germline): LGHDT, YNNKEL (reference sequence). There are 14 residues in the CDR3. Deletions cut 2 bases from V and 5 bases from J, with 12 bases between. CDR3 DNA sequence: TGTGCCAGCAGCCAATTTTCCAGGTACGAGACCCAGTACTTC. It codes for CASSQFSRYETQYF.

This chain uses TRBV2 with TRBJ2-3; 7 bases line up with TRBD2. J lost 1 base, V lost 7 bases, and 2 bases had no gene match. The CDR3 consists of 13 residues. CDR1 is SNHLY, CDR2 FYNNEI, per germline. The CDR3: CASKRDGTDTQYF. CDR3 sequence (DNA): TGTGCCAGCAAGCGGGACGGCACAGATACGCAGTATTTT.

The chain uses TRBV11-2 and TRBJ1-1; D perhaps matches TRBD1 (5 bases). Germline loops: CDR1 SGHAT, CDR2 FQNNGV. V was cut by 1 base and J by 5 bases, with 14 bases left in between. CDR3 size: 15 residues. This chain's CDR3 is CASSLAWGGETEAFF. The CDR3, as DNA: TGTGCCAGCAGCTTAGCTTGGGGAGGGGAGACTGAAGCTTTCTTT. Filled out from reference TRBV11-2 and TRBJ1-1, the complete variable domain reads EAGVAQSPRYKIIEKRQSVAFWCNPISGHATLYWYQQILGQGPKLLIQFQNNGVVDDSQLPKDRFSAERLKGVDSTLKIQPAKLEDSAVYLCASSLAWGGETEAFFGQGTRLTVV.

V and J are TRBV4-2 and TRBJ1-1; D is unresolved. Per the germline V gene, CDR1 is LGHNA and CDR2 is YNFKEQ. V was shortened by 1 base and J by 0 bases, with 9 bases between the two germline ends. The length of the CDR3 is 15 residues. This CDR3 reads CASSQGQQLNTEAFF. CDR3 in DNA: TGTGCCAGCAGCCAAGGTCAACAGCTGAACACTGAAGCTTTCTTT.

The gene calls are TRBV28 and TRBJ2-7; 9 nucleotides agree with TRBD1. The junction had 15 bases not matched to a gene; V was cut back by 6 bases and J by 3 bases. This CDR3 is 17 amino acids long. The germline gives CDR1 MDHEN, CDR2 SYDVKM. The DNA for the CDR3 is TGTGCCAGCAGCCGGGGACTCCCAGGGACAGGGCTCTACGAGCAGTACTTC. Protein sequence: CASSRGLPGTGLYEQYF. Supplemented by reference TRBV28 and TRBJ2-7, the full variable domain reads DVKVTQSSRYLVKRTGEKVFLECVQDMDHENMFWYRQDPGLGLRLIYFSYDVKMKEKGDIPEGYSVSREKKERFSLILESASTNQTSMYLCASSRGLPGTGLYEQYFGPGTRLTVT.

This clone was picked up a small number of times. V gene TRBV27 combines with J gene TRBJ2-4, with 7 bases lining up with TRBD2. Germline-derived CDR1 and CDR2 are MNHEY and SMNVEV (reference sequence). This CDR3 is 14 amino acids long. Trimming at V came to 5 bases and at J to 8 bases, leaving 9 bases not matched to a gene. The CDR3 loop reads CASSIRVRGDIQYF. The CDR3 nucleotides are TGTGCCAGCAGTATCCGGGTCCGGGGGGACATTCAGTACTTC.

The CDR3 DNA follows: TGTGCCAGCAGTTTAATCATGGCGGGCGCGGGTCGGGCTTTCTTT. Translation gives CASSLIMAGAGRAFF. J is TRBJ1-1 and V is TRBV28; D is unresolved. This CDR3 is built from 15 residues. The V end lost 2 bases, the J end lost 11 bases, and 21 bases lay between the germline ends. Germline-derived CDR1 and CDR2 are MDHEN and SYDVKM.

The rearrangement links TRBV3-1 (or the pseudogene TRBV3-2) to TRBJ1-2; tentative D call: TRBD1 (6 bases). The V gene lost 5 bases and the J gene lost 4 bases, with 20 bases spanning the gap. Germline lookup yields CDR1 LGHDT and CDR2 YNNKEL (reference sequence). The CDR3 is 16 amino acids. The CDR3 sequence: CASSSVGRGQTYGYTF. CDR3 DNA: TGTGCCAGCAGCTCCGTCGGTAGGGGACAAACCTATGGCTACACCTTC.

CDR3 sequence: CASSQDRGSHGYTF. The CDR3 region has the DNA TGCGCCAGCAGCCAAGACAGGGGCTCGCATGGCTACACCTTC. The gene calls are TRBV4-1 and TRBJ1-2; weak D call: TRBD1 (6 bases). There are 14 residues in the CDR3. V was shortened by 0 bases and J by 6 bases, with 11 bases between the two germline ends. CDR1 and CDR2 (germline): MGHRA, YSYEKL.

This clone was seen once. The rearrangement joins TRBV11-2 to TRBJ1-5; TRBD1 might be the D (6 bases). V was pared by 5 bases and J by 2 bases, with 13 bases between. Germline assignment: CDR1 SGHAT and CDR2 FQNNGV. The length of the CDR3 is 15 residues. The CDR3 sequence is CASSLFAGGNQPQHF. As DNA, the CDR3 is TGTGCCAGCAGCCTATTTGCAGGGGGCAATCAGCCCCAGCATTTT.

This sequence joins TRBV24-1 and TRBJ1-1, with no clear D. Trimming took off 7 bases at V and 3 bases at J, with 5 bases between the two ends. The CDR3 totals 11 residues. Germline lookup yields CDR1 KGHDR and CDR2 SFDVKD. The CDR3 nucleotides are TGTGCCACCAGAGAGGACACTGAAGCTTTCTTT. It encodes CATREDTEAFF.

This chain joins TRBV6-6 and TRBJ1-2; perhaps TRBD1 as D (6 bases). Trimming took off 5 bases at V and 3 bases at J, with 19 bases between the two ends. CDR3 length equals 16 residues. The germline CDR1 and CDR2 sequences are MNHNY and SVGAGI (reference sequence). The CDR3 region is CASSRGGAQDHYGYTF. The CDR3 nucleotides are TGTGCCAGCAGTCGAGGGGGGGCGCAGGACCACTATGGCTACACCTTC.